Below are 5 T cell receptor beta chains sequenced from a single sample in a study of T cell changes during pregnancy in multiple sclerosis (dated by TCRdb to between 2018 and 2021). Preparation of the library involved the immunoSEQ multiplex PCR assay. Drawn from immuneACCESS, this table holds only the in-frame rearrangements with V and J called that TCRdb kept. Clones are partly lost; checked studies trace under half to an unresolved V gene and leave the rest unexplained. The sample includes around 110,000 clones, with less than 95% observed a single time. Over 1.5% of the sample belongs to the ten largest clones. The sample in question was peripheral blood, obtained before pregnancy. These receptors came from a female donor with multiple sclerosis, enrolled in a pregnancy study.

The chain joins TRBV11-3 to TRBJ2-3; 11 bases align to TRBD2. The CDR3 has 18 residues. The junction had 8 bases not matched to a gene; V was cut back by 1 base and J by 2 bases. The germline gives CDR1 SGHNT, CDR2 YENEEA. In DNA form, the CDR3 reads TGTGCCAGCAGCTTAGGGGTACTAGCGGGGGCTGACACAGATACGCAGTATTTT. The encoded protein is CASSLGVLAGADTDTQYF.

The chain has TRBV7-2 and TRBJ2-2; 9 bases align to TRBD2. There are 16 residues in the CDR3. From germline, CDR1 is SGHTA and CDR2 FQGNSA. Trimming took 1 base from V and 7 from J; bases not matched to a gene: 7. For the CDR3, the DNA is TGTGCCAGCAGCTTAGTGGTAGCGGGGGAAGACGGGGAGCTGTTTTTT. It encodes CASSLVVAGEDGELFF. Complete variable domain (other parts from reference TRBV7-2 and TRBJ2-2): GAGVSQSPSNKVTEKGKDVELRCDPISGHTALYWYRQSLGQGLEFLIYFQGNSAPDKSGLPSDRFSAERTGGSVSTLTIQRTQQEDSAVYLCASSLVVAGEDGELFFGEGSRLTVL.

This clone was picked up a small number of times. The rearrangement links TRBV6-6 to TRBJ1-6; 8 bases fit TRBD1. CDR1 is MNHNY and CDR2 is SVGAGI in the germline V gene (reference sequence). With V trimmed by 5 bases and J by 5 bases, 2 bases remained unmatched. This CDR3 is built from 14 residues. The chain's CDR3 is CASSEDRDNSPLHF. The CDR3 DNA reads as TGTGCCAGCAGTGAGGACAGGGATAATTCACCCCTCCACTTT.

CDR3 sequence (DNA): TGTGCTAGTGGTTTGGCGGGACTAGCGACGTTGCAAGAGACCCAGTACTTC. Encoded protein: CASGLAGLATLQETQYF. The chain couples TRBV12-5 to TRBJ2-5; 10 nucleotides match TRBD2. Germline CDR1 is LGHNT and CDR2 is FRNRAP. The CDR3 loop spans 17 amino acids. V lost 1 base and J lost 2; bases outside the gene matches: 7.

The chain joins TRBV18 to TRBJ1-3, with a weak D call TRBD1 (6 bases). This CDR3 has 14 residues. V lost 1 base to trimming and J lost 7 bases, with 11 bases between them. The germline gives CDR1 KGHSH, CDR2 LQKENI. Here the CDR3 reads CASSPLAGENTIYF. CDR3 in DNA: TGTGCCAGCTCACCACTGGCAGGGGAGAACACCATATATTTT.